These 9 T cell receptor beta chains came from one sample sequenced in a study of blood T cell repertoires in COVID-19. The repertoire was sequenced with immunoSEQ multiplex PCR; TCRdb's copy has only in-frame clones and lacks some. Here the sample spans about 210,000 clones, approximately 75% being singletons. Sequenced: PBMCs or T cells enriched from blood (not recorded which). All receptors derive from a man between 35 and 55 years old who had recovered from COVID-19.

V is TRBV10-3 and J is TRBJ1-1; tentatively, D is TRBD1 (6 bases). The CDR3 consists of 14 residues. With 6 bases removed from V and 11 bases from J, the gap between germline ends came to 22 bases. The V gene's germline CDR1 is ENHRY and CDR2 SYGVKD. The CDR3 loop is CAIRETGHNYGAFF. In nucleotides, the CDR3 is TGTGCCATCAGAGAGACGGGACACAATTATGGGGCTTTCTTT.

V usage is TRBV11-2 and J usage is TRBJ2-5, with D possibly matching TRBD2 (6 bases). V lost 3 bases to trimming and J lost 2 bases, with 16 bases between them. The CDR3 extends over 16 amino acids. The germline gives CDR1 SGHAT, CDR2 FQNNGV. The CDR3 here is CASSFGWRRDQETQYF. The CDR3 DNA follows: TGTGCCAGCAGCTTTGGGTGGAGGAGGGATCAAGAGACCCAGTACTTC.

CDR3 amino acids: CASSQQGLNTEAFF. CDR3 bases: TGTGCCAGCAGCCAACAGGGGCTGAACACTGAAGCTTTCTTT. The rearrangement links TRBV5-6 to TRBJ1-1; TRBD1 agrees at 7 bases. After removal of 4 bases from V and 0 bases from J, the junction contained 3 bases not matched to a gene. There are 14 residues in the CDR3. CDR1 and CDR2 (germline): SGHDT, YYEEEE.

V usage is TRBV4-1 and J usage is TRBJ2-4, with D possibly TRBD2 on 5 matching bases. The CDR3 runs to 18 residues. V was shortened by 0 bases and J by 2 bases, with 17 bases between the two germline ends. Germline CDR1 reads MGHRA; CDR2 reads YSYEKL. CDR3 loop: CASSQDIPPEGSKNIQYF. The CDR3 nucleotides are TGCGCCAGCAGCCAAGATATTCCCCCAGAGGGCTCCAAAAACATTCAGTACTTC.

The chain uses TRBV19 and TRBJ1-1; D not resolved. This CDR3 has 12 residues. Germline values: CDR1 LNHDA, CDR2 SQIVND (reference sequence). Trimming removed 5 bases at V and 8 bases at J, with 12 bases between. The CDR3 DNA reads as TGTGCCAGTAGTCCCCGAAGCATGGAAGCTTTCTTT. It is translated as CASSPRSMEAFF.

The chain is built from TRBV7-2 and TRBJ1-1; D uncertain. Germline V lookup: CDR1 SGHTA, CDR2 FQGNSA. The CDR3 totals 16 residues. Deletions cut 1 base from V and 3 bases from J, with 15 bases between. In nucleotides, the CDR3 is TGTGCCAGCAGCTTAGAAGTCTGGCGGGCACACACTGAAGCTTTCTTT. Residues: CASSLEVWRAHTEAFF.

This clone is a singleton in its sample. The V gene is TRBV5-1, the J gene TRBJ2-3; TRBD1 matches at 9 bases. CDR1 SGHRS and CDR2 YFSETQ come from the germline V gene. V gave up 2 bases and J gave up 2 bases; unmatched junction bases: 12. The CDR3 length is 18 residues. CDR3 nucleotides: TGCGCCAGCAGCTTACGTCCTCCGGGACAGGGAAACACAGATACGCAGTATTTT. This translates into CASSLRPPGQGNTDTQYF.

This clone came up once. This chain connects TRBV4-2 to TRBJ1-2; D is ambiguous. The V and J ends lost 0 bases and 4 bases respectively, with 12 bases between them. Per the germline V gene, CDR1 is LGHNA and CDR2 is YNFKEQ. CDR3 length equals 15 residues. This CDR3 is CASSQDEKELYGYTF. As DNA, the CDR3 is TGTGCCAGCAGCCAAGATGAAAAGGAGCTCTATGGCTACACCTTC.

This clone showed up just a few times. J is TRBJ1-2 and V is TRBV7-8; D is unclear. Trimming removed 3 bases at V and 5 bases at J, with 16 bases between. The CDR3 runs to 15 residues. From germline, CDR1 is SGHVS and CDR2 FQNEAQ. The DNA for the CDR3 is TGTGCCAGCAGCTTGGCCTCTAACGGGGTTTATGGCTACACCTTC. This gives the protein CASSLASNGVYGYTF.